This TCR beta chain was captured in a study of control samples from healthy donors and cancer patients. The CDR3 totals 14 residues. Germline values: CDR1 MNHEY, CDR2 SVGAGI. Deletions cut 10 bases from V and 0 bases from J, with 13 bases between. The protocol was immunoSEQ multiplex PCR, while the TCRdb copy is restricted to in-frame clones and leaves out a portion. The sample records some 150,000 clones, 91% being singletons. V usage is TRBV6-5 and J usage is TRBJ1-3; D remains ambiguous. This sequence originates from a young man in good health. The sequencing input was blood. For the CDR3, the DNA is TGTGCCACAAGGAGTCAGATCTCTGGAAACACCATATATTTT. Protein: CATRSQISGNTIYF.